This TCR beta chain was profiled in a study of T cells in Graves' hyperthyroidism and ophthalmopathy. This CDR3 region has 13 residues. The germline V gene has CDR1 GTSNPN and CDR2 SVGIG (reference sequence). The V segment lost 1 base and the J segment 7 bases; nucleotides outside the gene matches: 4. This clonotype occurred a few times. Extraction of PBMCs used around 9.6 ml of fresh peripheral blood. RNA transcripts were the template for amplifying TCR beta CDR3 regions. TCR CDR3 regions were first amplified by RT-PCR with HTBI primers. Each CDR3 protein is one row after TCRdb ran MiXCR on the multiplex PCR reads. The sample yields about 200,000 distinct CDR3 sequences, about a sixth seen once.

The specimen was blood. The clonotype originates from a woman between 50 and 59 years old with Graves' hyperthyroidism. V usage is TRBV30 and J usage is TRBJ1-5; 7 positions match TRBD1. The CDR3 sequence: CAWSGTGLQPQHF. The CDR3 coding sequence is TGTGCCTGGAGTGGGACAGGATTACAGCCCCAGCATTTT.